The 12 T cell receptor beta chains listed next were all sequenced from one sample in a study of blood T cell repertoires in COVID-19. Profiled with immunoSEQ multiplex PCR; TCRdb holds only in-frame clones, not every one. The data hold roughly 200,000 clones, with roughly nine tenths observed a single time. Sequenced input: peripheral blood. These receptors all stem from a middle-aged man with acute or convalescent COVID-19.

This chain joins TRBV5-6 and TRBJ1-2; 8 bases match TRBD1. CDR1 SGHDT and CDR2 YYEEEE come from the germline V gene. The CDR3 sequence is 18 residues long. J was trimmed by 3 bases and V by 4 bases; bases with no gene match: 17. The CDR3 loop is CASSLYLIGTGPDYGYTF. CDR3 DNA sequence: TGTGCCAGCAGCCTTTATCTTATAGGGACAGGTCCCGACTATGGCTACACCTTC. The full variable domain, completed using reference TRBV5-6 and TRBJ1-2, is DAGVTQSPTHLIKTRGQQVTLRCSPKSGHDTVSWYQQALGQGPQFIFQYYEEEERQRGNFPDRFSGHQFPNYSSELNVNALLLGDSALYLCASSLYLIGTGPDYGYTFGSGTRLTVV.

The V call is TRBV18, the J call TRBJ2-1, with D possibly matching TRBD1 (5 bases). Germline V gene lookup returns CDR1 KGHSH and CDR2 LQKENI. V was clipped by 3 bases and J by 0 bases, with 9 bases between them. This CDR3 has 15 amino acids. The CDR3 DNA sequence: TGTGCCAGCTCACCCCCCCAGGGCTCCTACAATGAGCAGTTCTTC. It is translated as CASSPPQGSYNEQFF.

This chain links TRBV28 with TRBJ2-7; TRBD1 is a possible D gene (6 bases). The V end lost 3 bases, the J end lost 3 bases, and 9 bases lay between the germline ends. This CDR3 region has 13 residues. In germline, CDR1 is MDHEN, CDR2 SYDVKM. For the CDR3, the DNA is TGTGCCAGCAGTTTCCAGGGGCTCTACGAGCAGTACTTC. Translated: CASSFQGLYEQYF.

J is TRBJ2-1 and V is TRBV4-1; a possible D gene is TRBD2 (5 bases). The CDR3 extends over 15 amino acids. The germline gives CDR1 MGHRA, CDR2 YSYEKL. Between the trimmed V and J ends, which lost 5 bases and 6 bases, there was a span of 17 bases. The DNA of the CDR3 is TGCGCCAGCAGCACGGAGGAGACAATGTCCAATGAGCAGTTCTTC. Protein sequence: CASSTEETMSNEQFF.

The V and J genes are TRBV9 and TRBJ1-1; perhaps TRBD1 as D (6 bases). The CDR3 length is 16 residues. The V and J ends lost 3 bases and 0 bases respectively, with 15 bases between them. Germline loops: CDR1 SGDLS, CDR2 YYNGEE. CDR3 sequence (DNA): TGTGCCAGCAGCGGGGACATAAAAAGGATGAACACTGAAGCTTTCTTT. Its translation is CASSGDIKRMNTEAFF.

This chain links TRBV19 with TRBJ1-1, with D uncertain. The germline V and J ends were trimmed by 5 bases and 2 bases, with 12 bases remaining between them. The CDR3 is made up of 14 amino acids. Germline V CDR1 and CDR2: LNHDA, SQIVND (reference sequence). CDR3 sequence (DNA): TGTGCCAGTAGTCCCGTTGTCACTAACACTGAAGCTTTCTTT. This translates into CASSPVVTNTEAFF.

The gene calls are TRBV1 and TRBJ1-1; the D call TRBD1 from the table was never checked on the DNA. TRBV1 is designated a pseudogene. The CDR3 loop spans 14 amino acids. The CDR3 coding sequence is TGCACCAGCAGCCAAGATGGCATGAACACTGAAGCTTTCTTT. This sequence encodes CTSSQDGMNTEAFF.

CDR3 bases: TGTGCCAGCAGCTTGGGGTTAGCGGGGGGCAATGAGCAGTTCTTC. Translated: CASSLGLAGGNEQFF. The gene calls are TRBV5-4 and TRBJ2-1; 10 nucleotides line up with TRBD2. Germline assignment: CDR1 SGHNT and CDR2 YYREEE (reference sequence). With V trimmed by 0 bases and J by 6 bases, 3 bases remained unmatched. The CDR3 contains 15 residues.

The count of this clone is one. V gene TRBV5-1 combines with J gene TRBJ2-3, with TRBD2 matching over 13 bases. Trimming cost V 4 bases and J 7 bases; bases outside gene matches: 9. From germline, CDR1 is SGHRS and CDR2 YFSETQ. This CDR3 region has 16 residues. CDR3 sequence: CASSPGTSGAQNTQYF. The CDR3 coding sequence is TGCGCCAGCAGCCCGGGGACTAGCGGGGCTCAAAATACGCAGTATTTT.

V gene TRBV19 combines with J gene TRBJ2-7; possible D gene TRBD1, 5 bases. The germline V and J ends were trimmed by 1 base and 6 bases, with 16 bases remaining between them. Germline-derived CDR1 and CDR2 are LNHDA and SQIVND (reference sequence). CDR3 length equals 15 residues. CDR3 sequence reads: CASSIGTGHRREQYF. In nucleotides, the CDR3 is TGTGCCAGTAGTATAGGCACAGGCCATCGGCGCGAGCAGTACTTC.

The chain carries TRBV5-4 and TRBJ1-1; the D is unclear. CDR1 and CDR2 (germline): SGHNT, YYREEE (reference sequence). V gave up 3 bases and J gave up 2 bases, with 11 bases separating them. There are 14 residues in the CDR3. The CDR3 here is CASSSPTLNTEAFF. In DNA, the CDR3 is TGTGCCAGCAGCTCCCCAACACTAAACACTGAAGCTTTCTTT.

This rearrangement joins TRBV7-2 to TRBJ2-7; a weak D match, TRBD1 (6 bases). The CDR3 is made up of 18 amino acids. V gave up 2 bases and J gave up 0 bases, with 20 bases separating them. In germline, CDR1 is SGHTA, CDR2 FQGNSA. CDR3 amino acids: CASSLIWQGPTSSYEQYF. In DNA form, the CDR3 reads TGTGCCAGCAGCTTAATCTGGCAGGGGCCAACCAGCTCCTACGAGCAGTACTTC.